This T cell receptor beta chain comes out of a study of OX40 agonist ivuxolimab in advanced cancers. Study context: Of mixed ages from 23 to 79 and averaging approximately 60 years, the group was approximately 80% male.

Profiled with immunoSEQ multiplex PCR; TCRdb holds only in-frame clones, not every one. Among 60,000 or so clones listed, about 83% were seen once. V shed 6 bases, J shed 10 bases, and the junction held 11 bases outside the gene matches. The germline V gene has CDR1 MNHEY and CDR2 SMNVEV (reference sequence). There are 14 residues in the CDR3. Blood sampling was done at baseline, cycle 4 day 1, and cycle 7 day 1. This clone has a single count. The chain couples TRBV27 to TRBJ1-1; 10 nucleotides agree with TRBD1. Sample: CD4+ or CD8+ T cells sorted from blood, taken in a trial of the OX40 agonist ivuxolimab. The sequence was collected from an adult with an advanced solid tumor such as melanoma, head and neck, liver or kidney cancer. CDR3 in DNA: TGTGCCAGCAGAAAGACAGGGGGCGTCGCGGGAGCTTTCTTT. Translation gives CASRKTGGVAGAFF.